Reported below is one TCR beta chain. Its cognate antigen is unknown. This specimen comes from a study of blood T cells in healthy people across ages. Across the study: Researchers report that template switching captured about one barcoded beta molecule per two T cells. The study's findings and limits: Older individuals had lower TCR beta diversity per million T cells (the decline was roughly linear). In the absence of known donor CMV status, changes in expanded clonotypes were possibly confounded.

A second PCR of 7 to 11 cycles used a sample-barcoded 5' primer and a J-beta primer mix. Each CDR3 protein is one row after TCRdb ran MiXCR on the 5' RACE reads. The sample consists of 1.8 million or so distinct CDR3 sequences, approximately 40% of them appearing once. V lost 0 bases and J lost 12, with 15 bases in between. The CDR3 sequence is 14 residues long. Germline V CDR1 and CDR2: MGHRA, YSYEKL. This receptor was identified in a human donor in good health. The chain combines TRBV4-1 with TRBJ2-1; TRBD2 is a possible D gene (6 bases). The sequencing input was blood. CDR3 region: CASSQDLGRWGQFF. The CDR3 coding sequence is TGCGCCAGCAGCCAAGATCTTGGGAGGTGGGGGCAGTTCTTC.